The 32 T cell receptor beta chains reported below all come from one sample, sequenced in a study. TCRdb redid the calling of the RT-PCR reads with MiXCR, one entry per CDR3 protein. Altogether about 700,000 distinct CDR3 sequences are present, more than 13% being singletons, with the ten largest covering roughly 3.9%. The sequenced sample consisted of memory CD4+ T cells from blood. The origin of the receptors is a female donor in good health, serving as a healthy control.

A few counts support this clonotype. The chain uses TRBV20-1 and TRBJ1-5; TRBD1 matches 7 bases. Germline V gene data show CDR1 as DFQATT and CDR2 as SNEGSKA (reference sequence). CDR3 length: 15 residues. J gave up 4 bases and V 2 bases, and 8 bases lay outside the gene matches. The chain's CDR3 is CSARPPTGPNQPQHF. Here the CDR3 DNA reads TGCAGTGCTAGACCTCCGACAGGGCCTAATCAGCCCCAGCATTTT.

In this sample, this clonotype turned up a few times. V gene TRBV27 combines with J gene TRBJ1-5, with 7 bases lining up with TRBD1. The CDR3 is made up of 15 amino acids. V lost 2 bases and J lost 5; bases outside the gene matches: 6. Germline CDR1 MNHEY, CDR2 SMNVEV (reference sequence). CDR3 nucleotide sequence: TGTGCCAGCAGTTTAAATGGGGACAGTGATCAGCCCCAGCATTTT. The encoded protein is CASSLNGDSDQPQHF.

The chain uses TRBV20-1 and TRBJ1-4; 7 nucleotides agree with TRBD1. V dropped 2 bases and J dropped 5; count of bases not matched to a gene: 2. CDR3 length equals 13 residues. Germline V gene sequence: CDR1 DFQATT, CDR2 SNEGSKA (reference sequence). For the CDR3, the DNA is TGCAGTGCTAGAAGGACAGGAAATGAAAAACTGTTTTTT. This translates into CSARRTGNEKLFF.

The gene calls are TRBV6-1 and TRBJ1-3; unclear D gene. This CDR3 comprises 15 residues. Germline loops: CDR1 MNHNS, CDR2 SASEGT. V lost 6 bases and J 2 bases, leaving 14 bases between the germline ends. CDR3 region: CASRRAVEPGNTIYF. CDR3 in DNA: TGTGCCAGCAGACGCGCCGTGGAACCTGGAAACACCATATATTTT.

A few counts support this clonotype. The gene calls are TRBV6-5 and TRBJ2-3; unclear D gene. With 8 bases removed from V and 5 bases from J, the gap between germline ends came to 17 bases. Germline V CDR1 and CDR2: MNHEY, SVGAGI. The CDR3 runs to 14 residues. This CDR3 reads CASSWERAKDTQYF. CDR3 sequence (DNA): TGTGCCAGCTCTTGGGAACGGGCGAAAGATACGCAGTATTTT.

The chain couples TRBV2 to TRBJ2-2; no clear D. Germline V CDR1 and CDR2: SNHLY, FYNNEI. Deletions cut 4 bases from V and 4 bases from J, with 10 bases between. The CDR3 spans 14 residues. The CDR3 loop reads CASSVVWVTGELFF. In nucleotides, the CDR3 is TGTGCCAGCAGTGTTGTTTGGGTCACCGGGGAGCTGTTTTTT.

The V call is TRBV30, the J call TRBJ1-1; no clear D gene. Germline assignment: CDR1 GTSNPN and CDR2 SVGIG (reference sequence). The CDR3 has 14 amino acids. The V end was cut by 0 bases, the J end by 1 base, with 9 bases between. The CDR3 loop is CAWSVRGRNTEAFF. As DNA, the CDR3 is TGTGCCTGGAGTGTCCGGGGAAGGAACACTGAAGCTTTCTTT.

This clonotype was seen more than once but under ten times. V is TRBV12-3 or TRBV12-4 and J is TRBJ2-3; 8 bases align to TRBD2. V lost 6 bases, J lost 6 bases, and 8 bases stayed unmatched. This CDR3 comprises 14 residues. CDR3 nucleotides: TGTGCCAGCAGCAAGAGCGGGAGTGACGATACGCAGTATTTT. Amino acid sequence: CASSKSGSDDTQYF.

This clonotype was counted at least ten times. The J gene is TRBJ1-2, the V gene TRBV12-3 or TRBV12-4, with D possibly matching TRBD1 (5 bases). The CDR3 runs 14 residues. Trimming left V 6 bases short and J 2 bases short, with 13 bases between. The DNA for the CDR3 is TGTGCCAGCAGCAAGGGGTCTTACAACTATGGCTACACCTTC. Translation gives CASSKGSYNYGYTF.

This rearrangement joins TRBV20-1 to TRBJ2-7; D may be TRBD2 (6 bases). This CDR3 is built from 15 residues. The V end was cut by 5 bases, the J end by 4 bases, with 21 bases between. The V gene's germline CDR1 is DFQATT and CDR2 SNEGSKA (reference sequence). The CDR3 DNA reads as TGCAGTGCTGGAGGGTTGGACAATCCTCATTACGAGCAGTACTTC. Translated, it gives CSAGGLDNPHYEQYF.

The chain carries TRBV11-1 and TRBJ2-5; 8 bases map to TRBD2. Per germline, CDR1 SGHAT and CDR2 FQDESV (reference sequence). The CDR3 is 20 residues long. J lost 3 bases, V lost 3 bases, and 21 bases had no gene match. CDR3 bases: TGTGCCAGCAGCTTTGCGTTAACGGGAGGGCCAGAACGATGGGAAGAGACCCAGTACTTC. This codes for CASSFALTGGPERWEETQYF.

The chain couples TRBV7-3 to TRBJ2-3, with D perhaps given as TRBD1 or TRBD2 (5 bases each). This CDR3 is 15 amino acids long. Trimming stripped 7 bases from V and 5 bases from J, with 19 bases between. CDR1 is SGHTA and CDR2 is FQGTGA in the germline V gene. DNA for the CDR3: TGTGCCAGCACCCTGGGTGTGGGGGTGGGAGATACGCAGTATTTT. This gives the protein CASTLGVGVGDTQYF. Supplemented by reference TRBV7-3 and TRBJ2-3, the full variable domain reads GAGVSQTPSNKVTEKGKYVELRCDPISGHTALYWYRQSLGQGPEFLIYFQGTGAADDSGLPNDRFFAVRPEGSVSTLKIQRTERGDSAVYLCASTLGVGVGDTQYFGPGTRLTVL.

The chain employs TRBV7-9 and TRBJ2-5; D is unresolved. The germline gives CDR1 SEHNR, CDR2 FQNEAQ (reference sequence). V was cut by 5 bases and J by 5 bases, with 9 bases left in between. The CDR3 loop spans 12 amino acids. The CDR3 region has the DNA TGTGCCAGCAGCGACCGTCCTGAGACCCAGTACTTC. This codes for CASSDRPETQYF. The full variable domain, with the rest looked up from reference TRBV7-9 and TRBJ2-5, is DTGVSQNPRHKITKRGQNVTFRCDPISEHNRLYWYRQTLGQGPEFLTYFQNEAQLEKSRLLSDRFSAERPKGSFSTLEIQRTEQGDSAMYLCASSDRPETQYFGPGTRLLVL.

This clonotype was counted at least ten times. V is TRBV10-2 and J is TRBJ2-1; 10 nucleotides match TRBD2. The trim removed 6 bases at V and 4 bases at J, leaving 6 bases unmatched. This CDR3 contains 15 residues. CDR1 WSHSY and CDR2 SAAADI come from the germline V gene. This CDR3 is CASRALAGVYNEQFF. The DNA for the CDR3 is TGCGCCAGCAGAGCCCTAGCGGGGGTTTACAATGAGCAGTTCTTC.

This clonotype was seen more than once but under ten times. The CDR3 protein is CASSFLAGRGTGELFF. CDR3 DNA sequence: TGTGCCAGCAGCTTCCTTGCGGGGCGCGGGACCGGGGAGCTGTTTTTT. This chain links TRBV11-2 with TRBJ2-2; possibly TRBD2 for D (6 bases). V dropped 3 bases and J dropped 5 bases, with 16 bases sitting between them. The CDR3 spans 16 residues. Germline lookup yields CDR1 SGHAT and CDR2 FQNNGV.

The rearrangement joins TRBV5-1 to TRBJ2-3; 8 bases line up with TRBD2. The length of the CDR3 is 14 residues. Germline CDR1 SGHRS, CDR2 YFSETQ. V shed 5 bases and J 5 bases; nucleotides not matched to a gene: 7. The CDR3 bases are TGCGCCAGCAGGGATGCGGGAGGAGGAGATACGCAGTATTTT. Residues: CASRDAGGGDTQYF.

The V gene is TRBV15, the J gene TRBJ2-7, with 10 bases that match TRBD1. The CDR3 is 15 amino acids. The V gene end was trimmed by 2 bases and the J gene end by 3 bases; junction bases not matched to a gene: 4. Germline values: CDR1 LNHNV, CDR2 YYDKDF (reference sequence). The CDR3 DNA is TGTGCCACCAGCAGACCGGGACAGGGGATCTACGAGCAGTACTTC. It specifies CATSRPGQGIYEQYF.

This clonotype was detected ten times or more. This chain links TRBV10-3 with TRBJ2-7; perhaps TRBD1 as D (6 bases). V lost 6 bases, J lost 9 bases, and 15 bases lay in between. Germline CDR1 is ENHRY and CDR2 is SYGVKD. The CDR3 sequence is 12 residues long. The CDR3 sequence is CAIRAQGRGQYF. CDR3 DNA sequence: TGTGCCATCAGGGCACAGGGTCGGGGGCAGTACTTC.

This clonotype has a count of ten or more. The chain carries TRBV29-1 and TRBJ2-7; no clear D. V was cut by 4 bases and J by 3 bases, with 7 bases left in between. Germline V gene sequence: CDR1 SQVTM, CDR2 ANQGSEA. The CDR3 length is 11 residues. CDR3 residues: CSVAWGYEQYF. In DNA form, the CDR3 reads TGCAGCGTTGCCTGGGGCTACGAGCAGTACTTC.

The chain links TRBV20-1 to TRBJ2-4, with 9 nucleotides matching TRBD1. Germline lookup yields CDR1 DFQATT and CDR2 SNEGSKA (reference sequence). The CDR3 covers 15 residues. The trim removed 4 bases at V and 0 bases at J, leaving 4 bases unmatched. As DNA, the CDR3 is TGCAGTGCTACCCGGGACAGGGAAGCCAAAAACATTCAGTACTTC. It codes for CSATRDREAKNIQYF.

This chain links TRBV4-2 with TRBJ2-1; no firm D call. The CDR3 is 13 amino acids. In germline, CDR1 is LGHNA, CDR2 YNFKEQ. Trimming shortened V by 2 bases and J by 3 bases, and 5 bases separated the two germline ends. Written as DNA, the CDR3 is TGTGCCAGCAGCCAACGGGTCTACAATGAGCAGTTCTTC. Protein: CASSQRVYNEQFF.

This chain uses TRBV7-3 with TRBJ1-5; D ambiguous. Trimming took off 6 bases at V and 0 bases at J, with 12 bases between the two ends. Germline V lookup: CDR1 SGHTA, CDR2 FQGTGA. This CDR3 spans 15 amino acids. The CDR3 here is CASRLSVYSNQPQHF. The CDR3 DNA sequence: TGTGCCAGCAGGCTTAGCGTCTATAGCAATCAGCCCCAGCATTTT.

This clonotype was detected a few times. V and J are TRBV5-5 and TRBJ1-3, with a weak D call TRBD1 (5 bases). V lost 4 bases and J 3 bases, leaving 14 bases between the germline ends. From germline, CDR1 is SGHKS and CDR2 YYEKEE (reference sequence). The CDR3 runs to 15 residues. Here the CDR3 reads CASSPGTGYGNTIYF. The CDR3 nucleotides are TGTGCCAGCAGCCCAGGAACAGGATATGGAAACACCATATATTTT.

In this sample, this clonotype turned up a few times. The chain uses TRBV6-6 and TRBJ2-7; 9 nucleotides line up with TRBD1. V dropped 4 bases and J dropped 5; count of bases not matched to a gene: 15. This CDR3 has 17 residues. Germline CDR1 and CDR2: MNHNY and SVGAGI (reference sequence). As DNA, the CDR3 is TGTGCCAGCAGTTGGAAGGCCTATGGGACAGGGTGGAACGAGCAGTACTTC. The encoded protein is CASSWKAYGTGWNEQYF.

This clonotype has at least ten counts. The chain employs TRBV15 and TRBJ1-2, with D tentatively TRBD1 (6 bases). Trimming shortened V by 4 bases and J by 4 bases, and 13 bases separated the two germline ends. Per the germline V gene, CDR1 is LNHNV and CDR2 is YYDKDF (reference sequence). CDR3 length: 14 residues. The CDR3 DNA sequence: TGTGCCACCAGCATACAGACAGGCGCCTATGGCTACACCTTC. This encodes CATSIQTGAYGYTF.

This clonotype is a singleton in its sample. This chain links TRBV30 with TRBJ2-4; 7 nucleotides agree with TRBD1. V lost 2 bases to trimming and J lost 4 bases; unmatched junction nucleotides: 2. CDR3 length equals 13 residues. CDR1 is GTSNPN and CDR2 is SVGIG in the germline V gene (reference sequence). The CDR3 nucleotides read TGTGCCTGGAGTTTACAGGGGAAAAACATTCAGTACTTC. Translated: CAWSLQGKNIQYF.

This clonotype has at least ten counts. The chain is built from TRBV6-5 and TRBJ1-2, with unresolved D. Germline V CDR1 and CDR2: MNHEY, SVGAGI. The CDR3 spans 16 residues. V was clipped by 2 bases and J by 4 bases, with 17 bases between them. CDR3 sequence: CASSYRTAGWAYGYTF. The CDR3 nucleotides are TGTGCCAGCAGTTACCGGACGGCGGGTTGGGCCTATGGCTACACCTTC.

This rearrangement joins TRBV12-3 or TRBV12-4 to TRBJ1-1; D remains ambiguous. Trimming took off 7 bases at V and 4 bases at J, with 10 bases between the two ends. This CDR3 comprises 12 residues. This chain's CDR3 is CASTPMATEAFF. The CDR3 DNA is TGTGCCAGCACCCCCATGGCCACTGAAGCTTTCTTT.

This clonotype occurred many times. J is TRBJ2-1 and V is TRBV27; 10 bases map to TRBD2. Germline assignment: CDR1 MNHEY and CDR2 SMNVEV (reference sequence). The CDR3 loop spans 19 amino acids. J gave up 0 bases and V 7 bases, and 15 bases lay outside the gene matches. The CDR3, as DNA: TGTGCCAGCATCCCACCCCCGGGACTAGCGTTTGGCTCCTACAATGAGCAGTTCTTC. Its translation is CASIPPPGLAFGSYNEQFF.

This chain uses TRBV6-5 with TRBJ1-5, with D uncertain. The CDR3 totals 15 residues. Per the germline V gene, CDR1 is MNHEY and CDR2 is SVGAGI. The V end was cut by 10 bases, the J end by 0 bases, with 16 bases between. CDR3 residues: CATRTGSNSNQPQHF. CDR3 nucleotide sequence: TGTGCCACTCGGACGGGTAGTAATAGCAATCAGCCCCAGCATTTT.

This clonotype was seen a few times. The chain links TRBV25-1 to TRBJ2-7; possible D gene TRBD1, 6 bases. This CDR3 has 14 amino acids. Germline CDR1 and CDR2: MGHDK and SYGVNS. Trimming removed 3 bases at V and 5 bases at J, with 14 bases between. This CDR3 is CASSDHRGNDEQYF. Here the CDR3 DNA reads TGTGCCAGCAGTGATCATAGGGGGAACGACGAGCAGTACTTC.

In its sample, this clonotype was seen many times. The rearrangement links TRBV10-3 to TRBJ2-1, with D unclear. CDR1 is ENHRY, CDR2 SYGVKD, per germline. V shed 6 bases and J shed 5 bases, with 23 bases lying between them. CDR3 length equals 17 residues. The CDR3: CAIRRVPSVQLDNEQFF. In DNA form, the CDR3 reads TGTGCCATCAGAAGGGTTCCGTCGGTACAGTTAGACAATGAGCAGTTCTTC.